This T cell receptor beta chain stems from a study of T cell responses to AZD1222 COVID-19 vaccine. The CDR3 runs 15 residues. The germline gives CDR1 KGHDR, CDR2 SFDVKD. The ends lost 3 bases at V and 7 bases at J; junction bases unmatched: 5. The repertoire was sequenced with immunoSEQ multiplex PCR; TCRdb's copy has only in-frame clones and lacks some. The sample holds about 130,000 clones, 94% seen once. In regard to this clone: Its antigen is not identified.

Study outcomes and limitations: It was only after the peak T cell response that any repertoires were sampled. Seropositive at baseline were only a handful of AZD1222 recipients. Donors skewed white British and female; clonal diversity was possibly underestimated.

The sequencing here drew on peripheral blood, taken on day 0 of AZD1222 vaccination. The chain joins TRBV24-1 to TRBJ1-4, with 9 nucleotides matching TRBD1. This clonotype originated in an adult in good health. CDR3 loop: CATSDKQGAVEKLFF. The DNA for the CDR3 is TGTGCCACCAGTGATAAACAGGGGGCGGTTGAAAAACTGTTTTTT.